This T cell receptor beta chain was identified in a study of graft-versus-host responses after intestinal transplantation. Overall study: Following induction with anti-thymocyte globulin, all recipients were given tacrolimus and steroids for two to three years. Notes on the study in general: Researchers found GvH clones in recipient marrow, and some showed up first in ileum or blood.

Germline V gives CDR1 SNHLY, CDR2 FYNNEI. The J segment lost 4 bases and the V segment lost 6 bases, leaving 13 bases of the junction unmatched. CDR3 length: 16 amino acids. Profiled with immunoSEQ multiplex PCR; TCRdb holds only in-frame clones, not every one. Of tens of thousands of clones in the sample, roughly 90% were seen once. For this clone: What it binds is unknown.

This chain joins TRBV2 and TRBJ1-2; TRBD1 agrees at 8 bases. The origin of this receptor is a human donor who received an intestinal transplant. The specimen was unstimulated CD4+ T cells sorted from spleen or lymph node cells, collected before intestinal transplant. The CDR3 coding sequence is TGTGCCAGCAGCCAAACCCCGGACAGGGTGGCCTATGGCTACACCTTC. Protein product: CASSQTPDRVAYGYTF.